This T cell receptor (beta chain) was found in a study of human T cells and chemical hapten exposure. The study's findings and limits: Positively correlated with patch test score were the counts of PT1 expanded TCRs.

Per germline, CDR1 MNHEY and CDR2 SVGEGT. Deletions cut 2 bases from V and 11 bases from J, with 12 bases between. The CDR3 length is 12 residues. TCRdb used MiXCR to reprocess the RACE reads, holding one entry per CDR3 protein. The sample shows tens of thousands of distinct CDR3 sequences, 8% to 13% of them seen only once. This clonotype was seen ten or more times. Its target is not known. This sample's time point: patch test 2, 6 weeks after DPC sensitization. The sample's treatment: therapeutic diphenylcyclopropenone sensitization with weekly scalp DPC. This chain uses TRBV6-2 or TRBV6-3 with TRBJ1-1; possible D gene TRBD1, 5 bases. The sequence was obtained from a woman aged 50 to 60 with alopecia areata. Some clones in this sample may be carry-over from other donors' samples. Sequencing used whole blood, obtained in connection with sensitization to the hapten diphenylcyclopropenone (DPC). The CDR3 here is CASSYVSTEAFF. The CDR3 nucleotides read TGTGCCAGCAGTTACGTGTCGACAGAGGCTTTCTTT.